The rows below give T cell receptor beta chains drawn from one sample of a study of control samples from healthy donors and cancer patients. TCRdb's copy holds only in-frame clones and misses some; the assay was immunoSEQ multiplex PCR. The table lists about 120,000 clones, over 90% of them singletons, with over 2.5% in the top ten. Material: blood. Receptor source: a man aged 25-45 years in good health. Both conserved end residues are part of each CDR3. The D gene is left open where the match is weak. The size entry is marked missing in some rows and otherwise reads once, few, many or a size class.

CDR3 length	clone size	D gene	J gene	V gene	CDR3 protein	CDR3 DNA
13	-	-	TRBJ1-1	TRBV23-1	CASSRKEWAEAFF	TGCGCCAGCAGTCGAAAAGAGTGGGCTGAAGCTTTCTTT
16	-	TRBD1	TRBJ1-6	TRBV3-1/TRBV3-2	CASSQASGGAGSPLHF	TGTGCCAGCAGCCAAGCCTCAGGGGGCGCGGGTTCACCCCTCCACTTT
17	once	-	TRBJ2-3	TRBV19	CASSSPGARGGRDTQYF	TGTGCCAGTAGTTCTCCCGGGGCAAGGGGGGGACGAGATACGCAGTATTTT
16	-	TRBD2	TRBJ2-7	TRBV19	CASSKESGGLSYEQYF	TGTGCCAGTAGTAAGGAAAGCGGGGGCCTATCCTACGAGCAGTACTTC
15	-	TRBD1	TRBJ2-6	TRBV2	CASGRDRSGANVLTF	TGTGCCAGCGGTAGGGACAGGAGTGGGGCCAACGTCCTGACTTTC
16	-	-	TRBJ1-5	TRBV27	CASSLLPSFSNQPQHF	TGTGCCAGCAGTTTGCTGCCCAGTTTCAGCAATCAGCCCCAGCATTTT
16	once	-	TRBJ2-7	TRBV5-4	CASSLVKGYGTYEQYF	TGTGCCAGCAGCTTGGTAAAGGGGTACGGCACCTACGAGCAGTACTTC
12	-	-	TRBJ1-2	TRBV5-5	CASSRYSYGYTF	TGTGCCAGCAGCCGTTACAGCTATGGCTACACCTTC
13	-	-	TRBJ1-2	TRBV12-3/TRBV12-4	CASSLPAGEGYTF	TGTGCCAGCAGTTTGCCGGCAGGCGAAGGCTACACCTTC
17	-	-	TRBJ1-3	TRBV9	CASSQQEGGQTGNTIYF	TGTGCCAGCAGCCAACAGGAGGGGGGGCAAACTGGAAACACCATATATTTT
16	-	-	TRBJ1-4	TRBV28	CASTLGGGSGPEKLFF	TGTGCCAGCACCCTAGGGGGGGGCTCGGGGCCTGAAAAACTGTTTTTT
13	-	-	TRBJ1-1	TRBV4-1	CASSLREGTEAFF	TGCGCCAGCAGCCTCAGGGAAGGCACTGAAGCTTTCTTT
13	few	TRBD1	TRBJ1-2	TRBV5-6	CASSRQGPPGYTF	TGTGCCAGCAGTAGACAGGGGCCTCCTGGCTACACCTTC
12	-	-	TRBJ1-2	TRBV6-5	CASSLKEFGYTF	TGTGCCAGCAGCCTTAAAGAGTTTGGCTACACCTTC
15	-	TRBD1	TRBJ2-2	TRBV11-2	CASSSDREVTGELFF	TGTGCCAGCAGCTCTGACAGGGAAGTAACCGGGGAGCTGTTTTTT
17	-	TRBD2	TRBJ2-5	TRBV20-1	CSASGPNSGGGGETQYF	TGCAGTGCTAGTGGGCCGAATAGCGGGGGCGGAGGAGAGACCCAGTACTTC
12	-	-	TRBJ1-2	TRBV10-3	CANGAQAYGYTF	TGTGCCAATGGCGCGCAGGCCTATGGCTACACCTTC
13	once	-	TRBJ2-7	TRBV19	CASSIGRAYEQYF	TGTGCCAGTAGTATCGGCAGGGCCTACGAGCAGTACTTC
15	-	-	TRBJ2-5	TRBV7-7	CASAPGGGWGETQYF	TGTGCCAGCGCCCCGGGCGGCGGGTGGGGAGAGACCCAGTACTTC
15	-	-	TRBJ2-1	TRBV9	CASSVGPSSYNEQFF	TGTGCCAGCAGCGTAGGGCCCAGCTCCTACAATGAGCAGTTCTTC
16	-	TRBD1	TRBJ1-1	TRBV7-6	CASSTGQGWRVPEAFF	TGTGCCAGCAGCACGGGACAGGGATGGAGGGTACCTGAAGCTTTCTTT
13	-	-	TRBJ1-4	TRBV10-3	CAISGQPNEKLFF	TGTGCCATCAGCGGACAGCCTAATGAAAAACTGTTTTTT
16	-	TRBD2	TRBJ2-1	TRBV7-2	CASSQGTSGRIDEQFF	TGTGCCAGCAGCCAAGGGACTAGCGGGAGGATCGATGAGCAGTTCTTC
14	once	TRBD1	TRBJ1-1	TRBV7-9	CASSPRTGNTEAFF	TGTGCCAGCAGCCCGAGGACAGGGAACACTGAAGCTTTCTTT
14	-	-	TRBJ2-2	TRBV7-6	CASTPRLGTGELFF	TGTGCCAGCACGCCCAGGTTGGGCACCGGGGAGCTGTTTTTT
13	-	TRBD1	TRBJ2-2	TRBV24-1	CATGTGGRGELFF	TGTGCCACCGGGACAGGGGGAAGAGGGGAGCTGTTTTTT
14	-	TRBD1	TRBJ1-1	TRBV5-1	CASSSRTGNTEAFF	TGCGCCAGCAGTTCAAGGACAGGGAACACTGAAGCTTTCTTT
14	-	-	TRBJ1-1	TRBV27	CASSFGRSNTEAFF	TGTGCCAGCAGTTTCGGACGGTCGAACACTGAAGCTTTCTTT
14	-	-	TRBJ1-3	TRBV6-1	CASSDGISGNTIYF	TGTGCCAGCAGTGACGGTATCTCTGGAAACACCATATATTTT
14	-	-	TRBJ2-7	TRBV27	CASSPGTAGYEQYF	TGTGCCAGCAGTCCCGGGACGGCGGGCTACGAGCAGTACTTC
14	-	TRBD1	TRBJ1-6	TRBV6-5	CASRQGVGNSPLHF	TGTGCCAGTCGACAGGGGGTAGGGAATTCACCCCTCCACTTT
13	-	-	TRBJ1-1	TRBV5-1	CASSLDGGTEAFF	TGCGCCAGCAGCCTCGATGGGGGAACTGAAGCTTTCTTT
15	-	-	TRBJ2-1	TRBV9	CASSFRGAGPNEQFF	TGTGCCAGCAGCTTTCGCGGGGCGGGGCCCAATGAGCAGTTCTTC
15	-	TRBD1	TRBJ1-2	TRBV7-6	CASSVGRGTVYGYTF	TGTGCCAGCAGCGTCGGTCGGGGGACAGTCTATGGCTACACCTTC
16	once	TRBD2	TRBJ2-3	TRBV2	CASNLGGGSSTDTQYF	TGTGCCTCCAACCTCGGGGGGGGATCTAGCACAGATACGCAGTATTTT
17	-	TRBD2	TRBJ2-1	TRBV18	CASSPSPSGGLRGEQFF	TGTGCCAGCTCACCCTCCCCTAGCGGGGGGCTCCGGGGTGAGCAGTTCTTC
13	-	-	TRBJ2-5	TRBV2	CASSRDRRETQYF	TGTGCCAGCAGCCGGGACCGTAGAGAGACCCAGTACTTC
13	few	-	TRBJ1-6	TRBV28	CASRKRGYSPLHF	TGTGCCAGCAGAAAGAGAGGGTATTCACCCCTCCACTTT
12	-	-	TRBJ2-7	TRBV7-8	CASVGGFDEQYF	TGTGCCAGCGTCGGGGGCTTCGACGAGCAGTACTTC
14	-	-	TRBJ1-2	TRBV30	CAWSSAPSNYGYTF	TGTGCCTGGAGTTCGGCCCCCAGTAACTATGGCTACACCTTC
16	once	TRBD1	TRBJ1-3	TRBV7-2	CASSTTTGGTGNTIYF	TGTGCCAGCAGCACCACGACAGGGGGCACTGGAAACACCATATATTTT
11	-	-	TRBJ1-1	TRBV27	CASSQNTEAFF	TGTGCCAGCAGCCAAAACACTGAAGCTTTCTTT
15	-	TRBD1	TRBJ1-2	TRBV5-1	CASSLVPGGDYGYTF	TGCGCCAGCAGCTTGGTACCAGGGGGCGACTATGGCTACACCTTC